The clone carrying this T cell receptor beta chain was detected many times. The data are from a study of patients with pleural tuberculosis. In TCRdb, the reads were re-called with MiXCR into one record per CDR3 protein. The table includes 25,000 to 30,000 distinct CDR3 sequences, over 15% detected once. This CDR3 is built from 14 residues. V shed 4 bases and J shed 2 bases, with 10 bases lying between them. Per the germline V gene, CDR1 is MGHDK and CDR2 is SYGVNS. The chain joins TRBV25-1 to TRBJ2-3; TRBD1 might be the D (5 bases). The sequenced material came from peripheral blood. The clonotype originates from a human donor with pleural tuberculosis. The CDR3 coding sequence is TGTGCCAGCAGTGCTCGACAGCCCACAGATACGCAGTATTTT. Translated: CASSARQPTDTQYF.